One sample yielded the 24 T cell receptor beta chains listed below, sequenced in a study of shared clonotypes between healthy human individuals. Clones were read by immunoSEQ multiplex PCR, and TCRdb kept only the in-frame ones, dropping some. The table lists about 1.9 million clones, around 95% of them singletons. Terminally differentiated effector memory CD45RA+ cells were left out of the naive CD8 fraction, which was CD45RO-negative and positively selected for CCR7. The sample consisted of naive CD8+ T cells from PBMCs. The receptors stem from a man between 18 and 35 years old in good health. Some clones in this sample may be carry-over from other donors' samples.

In regard to this clone: The sample has other DNA sequences that encode this CDR3 too. The chain recombines TRBV19 with TRBJ1-5; D may be TRBD1 (5 bases). The CDR3 runs 15 residues. From germline, CDR1 is LNHDA and CDR2 SQIVND (reference sequence). Trimming cost V 3 bases and J 2 bases, with 11 bases left between them. The CDR3 is CASSIWGTGNQPQHF. In nucleotides, the CDR3 is TGTGCCAGTAGTATCTGGGGGACGGGCAATCAGCCCCAGCATTTT.

The chain carries TRBV7-3 and TRBJ2-1; the match to TRBD2 covers 9 bases. V lost 5 bases and J lost 4; bases outside the gene matches: 6. This CDR3 region has 15 residues. CDR1 and CDR2 from the germline V gene are SGHTA and FQGTGA. CDR3 sequence (DNA): TGTGCCAGCAGCCAGGGGCTAGCGGGATACAATGAGCAGTTCTTC. Encoded protein: CASSQGLAGYNEQFF.

The chain links TRBV9 to TRBJ2-5, with TRBD1 matching 8 bases. V gave up 5 bases and J gave up 5 bases; unmatched junction bases: 11. The CDR3 runs to 15 residues. From germline, CDR1 is SGDLS and CDR2 YYNGEE. The CDR3 coding sequence is TGTGCCAGCAGTCAGGACAGGGCGAATCCGGAGACCCAGTACTTC. Its translation is CASSQDRANPETQYF.

The chain is built from TRBV27 and TRBJ1-4; 8 nucleotides align to TRBD1. Looked up from germline, CDR1 is MNHEY and CDR2 is SMNVEV (reference sequence). V lost 3 bases, J lost 13 bases, and 7 bases stayed unmatched. The CDR3 has 13 amino acids. The CDR3 sequence is CASSFLSGGGLFF. CDR3 DNA sequence: TGTGCCAGCAGTTTCCTCTCAGGGGGCGGACTGTTTTTT.

The V and J genes are TRBV29-1 and TRBJ2-3; the D gene is possibly TRBD2 (6 bases). CDR1 SQVTM and CDR2 ANQGSEA come from the germline V gene. CDR3 size: 14 residues. The V end was cut by 5 bases, the J end by 0 bases, with 12 bases between. The CDR3, as DNA: TGCAGCGTTTTCGGCGGGGTGAGCACAGATACGCAGTATTTT. Translated: CSVFGGVSTDTQYF.

This clone was detected only once. The J gene is TRBJ1-1, the V gene TRBV5-4, with D possibly matching TRBD1 (5 bases). The V gene's germline CDR1 is SGHNT and CDR2 YYREEE (reference sequence). Trimming took off 4 bases at V and 3 bases at J, with 16 bases between the two ends. CDR3 length equals 15 residues. The CDR3: CASSKVGGRDTEAFF. The CDR3 DNA follows: TGTGCCAGCAGCAAGGTGGGGGGAAGGGACACTGAAGCTTTCTTT. Supplemented by reference TRBV5-4 and TRBJ1-1, the full variable domain reads ETGVTQSPTHLIKTRGQQVTLRCSSQSGHNTVSWYQQALGQGPQFIFQYYREEENGRGNFPPRFSGLQFPNYSSELNVNALELDDSALYLCASSKVGGRDTEAFFGQGTRLTVV.

V is TRBV5-1 and J is TRBJ2-5; D is unresolved. The V end was cut by 6 bases, the J end by 4 bases, with 13 bases between. CDR1 and CDR2 from the germline V gene are SGHRS and YFSETQ. This CDR3 contains 13 residues. The CDR3 bases are TGCGCCAGCAAGCGAGATTCTCCAGAGACCCAGTACTTC. Translating it yields CASKRDSPETQYF.

V and J are TRBV11-2 and TRBJ2-4, with D possibly called TRBD1 or TRBD2 (5 bases each). Per germline, CDR1 SGHAT and CDR2 FQNNGV. V was pared by 1 base and J by 5 bases, with 15 bases between. The CDR3 contains 16 residues. CDR3 sequence reads: CASSLVLGEGQNIQYF. Here the CDR3 DNA reads TGTGCCAGCAGCTTAGTGCTGGGGGAAGGTCAAAACATTCAGTACTTC.

The rearrangement uses TRBV19 and TRBJ2-7, with 8 bases matching TRBD2. The germline gives CDR1 LNHDA, CDR2 SQIVND (reference sequence). V shed 9 bases and J 4 bases; nucleotides not matched to a gene: 11. This CDR3 region has 14 residues. CDR3 nucleotide sequence: TGTGCCAGCGCACCGGGACTAGGGACATACGAGCAGTACTTC. This gives the protein CASAPGLGTYEQYF.

Concerning this clone itself: Other DNA sequences in this sample translate to the same CDR3. The chain employs TRBV5-8 and TRBJ1-5; no clear D. Germline CDR1 is SGHTS and CDR2 is YDEGEE. This CDR3 is built from 11 residues. The V and J ends lost 2 bases and 6 bases respectively, with 3 bases between them. DNA of the CDR3: TGTGCCAGCAGCTTCGGTCAGCCCCAGCATTTT. Translated: CASSFGQPQHF.

A word on this clone: The sample carries other DNA sequences with the same CDR3. The chain joins TRBV27 to TRBJ2-7; no reliable D call. The germline gives CDR1 MNHEY, CDR2 SMNVEV (reference sequence). Trimming cost V 2 bases and J 0 bases, with 8 bases left between them. CDR3 length equals 14 residues. CDR3 sequence: CASSLAASSYEQYF. In DNA, the CDR3 is TGTGCCAGCAGTTTAGCGGCGAGCTCCTACGAGCAGTACTTC.

The chain recombines TRBV27 with TRBJ2-3; no reliable D call. The germline V gene encodes CDR1 MNHEY and CDR2 SMNVEV (reference sequence). V gave up 2 bases and J gave up 2 bases, with 8 bases separating them. This CDR3 contains 14 residues. The CDR3 DNA is TGTGCCAGCAGTTTAATGGGCTTCACAGATACGCAGTATTTT. It yields the protein CASSLMGFTDTQYF.

In nucleotides, the CDR3 is TGTGCCAGCGTTGGGGGTTCGGGGCACACTGAAGCTTTCTTT. The encoded protein is CASVGGSGHTEAFF. The chain combines TRBV2 with TRBJ1-1, with D possibly matching TRBD1 (5 bases). The CDR3 covers 14 residues. The V end lost 8 bases, the J end lost 3 bases, and 16 bases lay between the germline ends. The germline CDR1 and CDR2 sequences are SNHLY and FYNNEI.

The chain uses TRBV5-1 and TRBJ2-2; TRBD2 aligns across 11 bases. The trim removed 5 bases at V and 3 bases at J, leaving 3 bases unmatched. There are 15 residues in the CDR3. CDR1 is SGHRS, CDR2 YFSETQ, per germline. CDR3 nucleotide sequence: TGCGCCAGCAGGGAGGGACTAGCGGACACCGGGGAGCTGTTTTTT. Its protein is CASREGLADTGELFF.

V usage is TRBV7-3 and J usage is TRBJ2-3; TRBD2 is a possible D gene (6 bases). The CDR3 has 15 amino acids. The germline V gene encodes CDR1 SGHTA and CDR2 FQGTGA. Trimming took 1 base from V and 0 from J, leaving 8 bases between them. Here the CDR3 reads CASSLNRESTDTQYF. DNA of the CDR3: TGTGCCAGCAGCTTAAATCGGGAGAGCACAGATACGCAGTATTTT.

The chain has TRBV4-3 and TRBJ1-1; D is undetermined. The CDR3 consists of 14 residues. Germline V lookup: CDR1 LGHNA, CDR2 YSLEER. Trimming pared 0 bases from V and 3 bases from J, leaving 8 bases between. The CDR3 protein is CASSQDQYYTEAFF. In DNA form, the CDR3 reads TGCGCCAGCAGCCAAGATCAGTATTACACTGAAGCTTTCTTT.

About this clone itself: Other DNA variants within this sample encode the same CDR3. The chain uses TRBV6-6 and TRBJ2-7; 9 nucleotides line up with TRBD1. The CDR3 totals 14 residues. The germline CDR1 and CDR2 sequences are MNHNY and SVGAGI (reference sequence). Germline trimming cut 0 bases from V and 4 bases from J; bases unmatched to any gene: 1. The CDR3 nucleotides read TGTGCCAGCAGTTACTCGACAGGGGGTTACGAGCAGTACTTC. It yields the protein CASSYSTGGYEQYF.

This clone was counted once. The chain employs TRBV18 and TRBJ1-5; D is unclear. The germline V and J ends were trimmed by 3 bases and 0 bases, with 18 bases remaining between them. The CDR3 totals 18 residues. Germline CDR1 is KGHSH and CDR2 is LQKENI. The CDR3, as DNA: TGTGCCAGCTCACCCCCTTCCCATTTCGGCAGTAGCAATCAGCCCCAGCATTTT. Its protein is CASSPPSHFGSSNQPQHF.

The chain links TRBV4-1 to TRBJ2-1, with 10 positions matching TRBD2. Germline V gene data show CDR1 as MGHRA and CDR2 as YSYEKL. The V gene end was trimmed by 4 bases and the J gene end by 8 bases; junction bases not matched to a gene: 14. The CDR3 spans 17 residues. In DNA, the CDR3 is TGCGCCAGCAGCCCTGTAGCGGGAGGCGCCTTACGCGATGAGCAGTTCTTC. Its protein is CASSPVAGGALRDEQFF.

The chain employs TRBV27 and TRBJ2-1, with 9 bases fitting TRBD1. This CDR3 has 16 residues. CDR1 and CDR2 (germline): MNHEY, SMNVEV (reference sequence). Trimming took 4 bases from V and 1 from J; bases not matched to a gene: 5. The CDR3 region has the DNA TGTGCCAGCAGTTCCCTGGGACAGGGATCCTACAATGAGCAGTTCTTC. Amino acids: CASSSLGQGSYNEQFF.

The chain couples TRBV9 to TRBJ2-5; 7 nucleotides align to TRBD1. The V gene end was trimmed by 3 bases and the J gene end by 4 bases; junction bases not matched to a gene: 15. In germline, CDR1 is SGDLS, CDR2 YYNGEE. This CDR3 region has 17 residues. In DNA, the CDR3 is TGTGCCAGCAGCGACCTAGGGGGCTTCGGTAGTAGAGAGACCCAGTACTTC. Translation gives CASSDLGGFGSRETQYF. The full variable domain, in which reference TRBV9 and TRBJ2-5 provide the parts outside the CDR3, is DSGVTQTPKHLITATGQRVTLRCSPRSGDLSVYWYQQSLDQGLQFLIQYYNGEERAKGNILERFSAQQFPDLHSELNLSSLELGDSALYFCASSDLGGFGSRETQYFGPGTRLLVL.

This chain links TRBV7-6 with TRBJ1-2; D uncertain. Germline assignment: CDR1 SGHVS and CDR2 FNYEAQ. V was pared by 2 bases and J by 4 bases, with 14 bases between. This CDR3 comprises 15 residues. CDR3 loop: CASSLRSGGSYGYTF. DNA of the CDR3: TGTGCCAGCAGCTTAAGGTCAGGAGGTAGCTATGGCTACACCTTC.

This clone came up once. The chain couples TRBV9 to TRBJ1-5, with D tentatively TRBD1 (6 bases). Germline V CDR1 and CDR2: SGDLS, YYNGEE. The CDR3 length is 15 residues. V dropped 6 bases and J dropped 1 base, with 14 bases sitting between them. The CDR3 protein is CASNVGGASNQPQHF. The CDR3 nucleotides are TGTGCCAGCAACGTGGGGGGGGCGAGCAATCAGCCCCAGCATTTT.

J is TRBJ2-7 and V is TRBV19; a weak D match, TRBD1 (6 bases). The CDR3 sequence is 14 residues long. Germline CDR1 is LNHDA and CDR2 is SQIVND (reference sequence). V lost 4 bases to trimming and J lost 0 bases, with 10 bases between them. DNA of the CDR3: TGTGCCAGTAGTACAGGACAGTCCTCCTACGAGCAGTACTTC. As protein: CASSTGQSSYEQYF.